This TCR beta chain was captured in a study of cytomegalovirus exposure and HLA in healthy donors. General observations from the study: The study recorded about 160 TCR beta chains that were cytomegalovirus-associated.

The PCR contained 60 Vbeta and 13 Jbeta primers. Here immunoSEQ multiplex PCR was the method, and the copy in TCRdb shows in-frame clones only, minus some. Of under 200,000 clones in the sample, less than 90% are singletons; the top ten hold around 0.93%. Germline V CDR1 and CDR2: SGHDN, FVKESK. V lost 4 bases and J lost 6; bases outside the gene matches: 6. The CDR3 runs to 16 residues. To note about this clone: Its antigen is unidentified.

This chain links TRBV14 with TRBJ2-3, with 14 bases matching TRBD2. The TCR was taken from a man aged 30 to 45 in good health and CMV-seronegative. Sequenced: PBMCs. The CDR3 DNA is TGTGCCAGCAGCCCGGGACTAGCGGGAGTAGCTGATACGCAGTATTTT. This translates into CASSPGLAGVADTQYF.